Listed below are T cell receptor beta chains from one sample, sequenced in a study of blood T cell repertoires in COVID-19. Some clones are missing from TCRdb's copy, which holds only in-frame ones; the method was immunoSEQ multiplex PCR. The profile covers tens of thousands of clones, with around 80% appearing a single time and approximately 25% taken by the ten largest. Sequenced input: peripheral blood. These receptors were obtained from a man in his 60s with acute or convalescent COVID-19. Both conserved end residues are part of each CDR3. The D gene is left open where the match is weak. Not every row has a clone size; where given, it reads once, few, many or a size class.

TRBJ1-4	TRBV7-8	-	-	CASSAHRASNEKLFF	TGTGCCAGCAGCGCCCACAGGGCGTCGAATGAAAAACTGTTTTTT
TRBJ2-2	TRBV6-5	-	-	CASTRGHPGELFF	TGTGCCAGCACCCGAGGGCATCCCGGGGAGCTGTTTTTT
TRBJ2-1	TRBV5-8	-	TRBD2	CASIHLLLAGGFYNEQFF	TGTGCCAGCATCCATCTCCTGTTAGCGGGGGGCTTCTACAATGAGCAGTTCTTC
TRBJ1-6	TRBV5-1	-	-	CASSLEEGIGSPLHF	TGCGCCAGCAGCTTGGAGGAGGGTATAGGATCACCCCTCCACTTT
TRBJ1-5	TRBV7-2	-	TRBD1	CASSPTTGAPHQPQHF	TGTGCCAGCAGCCCCACGACAGGGGCGCCCCATCAGCCCCAGCATTTT
TRBJ1-1	TRBV5-5	-	TRBD1	CASRSIPGQGYTEAFF	TGTGCCAGCAGATCTATCCCGGGACAGGGTTACACTGAAGCTTTCTTT
TRBJ2-1	TRBV27	-	TRBD1	CASSRQGYSGNEQFF	TGTGCCAGCAGCAGACAGGGGTACAGTGGGAATGAGCAGTTCTTC
TRBJ1-3	TRBV28	few	-	CASSLTAGNTIYF	TGTGCCAGCAGTTTAACAGCTGGAAACACCATATATTTT
TRBJ2-5	TRBV5-1	-	TRBD1	CASSLGGTADQETQYF	TGCGCCAGCAGCTTGGGAGGGACAGCTGACCAAGAGACCCAGTACTTC
TRBJ2-1	TRBV7-2	-	-	CASSLRTDTYNEQFF	TGTGCCAGCAGCCTTAGAACGGACACCTACAATGAGCAGTTCTTC
TRBJ1-6	TRBV7-8	-	-	CASSFGYGDGLSLHF	TGTGCCAGCAGCTTCGGGTACGGGGATGGTTTATCCCTCCACTTT
TRBJ1-4	TRBV4-1	-	TRBD1	CASSPAGTGKEKLFF	TGCGCCAGCAGCCCAGCCGGGACAGGGAAAGAAAAACTGTTTTTT